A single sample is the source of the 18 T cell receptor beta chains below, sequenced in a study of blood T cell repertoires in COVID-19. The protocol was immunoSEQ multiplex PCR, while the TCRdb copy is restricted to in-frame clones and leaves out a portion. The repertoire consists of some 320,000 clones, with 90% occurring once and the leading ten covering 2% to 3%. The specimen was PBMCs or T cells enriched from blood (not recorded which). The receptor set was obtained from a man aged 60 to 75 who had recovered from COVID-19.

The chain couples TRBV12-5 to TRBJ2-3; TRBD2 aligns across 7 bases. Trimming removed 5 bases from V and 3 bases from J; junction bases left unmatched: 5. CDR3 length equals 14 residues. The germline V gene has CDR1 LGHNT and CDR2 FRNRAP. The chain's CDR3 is CASGPRTSTDTQYF. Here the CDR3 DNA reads TGTGCTAGTGGTCCCAGGACTAGTACAGATACGCAGTATTTT.

The CDR3 region is CASSVSQLRNEQFF. Written as DNA, the CDR3 is TGTGCCAGCAGCGTCTCCCAGTTACGCAATGAGCAGTTCTTC. This sequence joins TRBV9 and TRBJ2-1; D is uncertain. This CDR3 has 14 residues. Trimming cost V 2 bases and J 6 bases, with 12 bases left between them. Germline lookup yields CDR1 SGDLS and CDR2 YYNGEE.

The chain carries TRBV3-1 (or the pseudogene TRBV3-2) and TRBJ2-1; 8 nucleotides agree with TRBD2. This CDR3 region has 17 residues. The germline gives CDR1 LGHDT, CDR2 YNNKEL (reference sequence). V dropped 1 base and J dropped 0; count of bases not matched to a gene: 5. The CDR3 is CASSQAKRGSSYNEQFF. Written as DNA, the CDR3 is TGTGCCAGCAGCCAAGCCAAGCGGGGGAGCTCCTACAATGAGCAGTTCTTC.

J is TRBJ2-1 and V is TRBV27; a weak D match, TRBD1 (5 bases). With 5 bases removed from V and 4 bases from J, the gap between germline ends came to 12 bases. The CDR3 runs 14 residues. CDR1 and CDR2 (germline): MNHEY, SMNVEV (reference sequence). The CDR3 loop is CASSTRRQYNEQFF. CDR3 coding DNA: TGTGCCAGCAGTACCCGCCGACAGTACAATGAGCAGTTCTTC.

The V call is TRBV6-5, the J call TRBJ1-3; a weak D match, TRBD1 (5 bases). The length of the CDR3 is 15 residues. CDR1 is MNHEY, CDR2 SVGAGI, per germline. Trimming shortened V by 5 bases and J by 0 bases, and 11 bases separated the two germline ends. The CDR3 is CASSTGLLSGNTIYF. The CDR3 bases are TGTGCCAGCAGTACGGGACTGCTCTCTGGAAACACCATATATTTT.

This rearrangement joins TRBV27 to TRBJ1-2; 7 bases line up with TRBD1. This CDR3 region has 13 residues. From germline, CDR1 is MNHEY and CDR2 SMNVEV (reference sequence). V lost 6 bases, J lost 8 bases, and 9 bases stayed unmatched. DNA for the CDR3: TGTGCCAGCAGACGAGACAGGGTGAAAGGCTACACCTTC. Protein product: CASRRDRVKGYTF.

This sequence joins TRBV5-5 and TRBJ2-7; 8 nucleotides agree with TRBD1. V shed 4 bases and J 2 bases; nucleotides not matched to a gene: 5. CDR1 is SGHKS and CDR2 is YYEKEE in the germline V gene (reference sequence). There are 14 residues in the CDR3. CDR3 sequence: CASSTGQGTYEQYF. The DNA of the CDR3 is TGTGCCAGCAGCACCGGACAGGGAACCTACGAGCAGTACTTC.

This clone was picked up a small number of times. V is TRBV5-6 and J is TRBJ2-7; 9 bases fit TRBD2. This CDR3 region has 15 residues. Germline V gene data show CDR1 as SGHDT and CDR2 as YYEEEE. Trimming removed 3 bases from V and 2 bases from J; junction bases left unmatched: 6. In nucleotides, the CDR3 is TGTGCCAGCAGCTCCCCGAAGCGGGAGGCCTACGAGCAGTACTTC. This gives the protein CASSSPKREAYEQYF.

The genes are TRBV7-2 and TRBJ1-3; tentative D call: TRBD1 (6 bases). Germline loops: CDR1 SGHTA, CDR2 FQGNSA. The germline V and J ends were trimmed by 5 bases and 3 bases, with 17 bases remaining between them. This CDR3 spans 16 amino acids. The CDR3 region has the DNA TGTGCCAGCAGCCCGAAGCCGGGACATCGTGGAAACACCATATATTTT. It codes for CASSPKPGHRGNTIYF.

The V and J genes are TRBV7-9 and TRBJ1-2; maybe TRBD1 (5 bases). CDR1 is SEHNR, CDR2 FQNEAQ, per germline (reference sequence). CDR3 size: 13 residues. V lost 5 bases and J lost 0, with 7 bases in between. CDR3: CASSPTANYGYTF. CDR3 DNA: TGTGCCAGCAGCCCGACAGCTAACTATGGCTACACCTTC.

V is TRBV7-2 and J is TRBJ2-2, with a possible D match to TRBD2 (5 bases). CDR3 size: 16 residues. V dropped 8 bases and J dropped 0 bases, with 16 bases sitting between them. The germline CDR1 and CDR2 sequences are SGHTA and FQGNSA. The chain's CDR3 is CASGGGWGSNTGELFF. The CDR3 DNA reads TGTGCCAGCGGAGGAGGTTGGGGTTCGAACACCGGGGAGCTGTTTTTT.

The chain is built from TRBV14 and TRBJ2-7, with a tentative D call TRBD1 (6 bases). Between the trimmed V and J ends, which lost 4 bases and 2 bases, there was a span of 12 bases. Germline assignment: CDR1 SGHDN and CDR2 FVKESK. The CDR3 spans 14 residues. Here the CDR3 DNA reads TGTGCCAGCAGCCTTAGGGGGAGAACCTACGAGCAGTACTTC. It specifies CASSLRGRTYEQYF.

The CDR3 sequence is CASSQDTFSGNTIYF. The CDR3 DNA sequence: TGTGCCAGCAGCCAGGACACCTTCTCTGGAAACACCATATATTTT. The rearrangement joins TRBV7-2 to TRBJ1-3, with D perhaps matching TRBD1 (5 bases). Germline V gives CDR1 SGHTA, CDR2 FQGNSA. V gave up 5 bases and J gave up 0 bases, with 11 bases separating them. There are 15 residues in the CDR3. Complete variable domain (other parts from reference TRBV7-2 and TRBJ1-3): GAGVSQSPSNKVTEKGKDVELRCDPISGHTALYWYRQSLGQGLEFLIYFQGNSAPDKSGLPSDRFSAERTGGSVSTLTIQRTQQEDSAVYLCASSQDTFSGNTIYFGEGSWLTVV.

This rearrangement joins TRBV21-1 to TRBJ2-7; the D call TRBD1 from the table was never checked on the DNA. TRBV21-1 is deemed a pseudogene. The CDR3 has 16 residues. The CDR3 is CASSKVTGGHFYEQYF. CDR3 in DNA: TGTGCCAGCAGCAAAGTGACAGGGGGCCACTTCTACGAGCAGTACTTC.

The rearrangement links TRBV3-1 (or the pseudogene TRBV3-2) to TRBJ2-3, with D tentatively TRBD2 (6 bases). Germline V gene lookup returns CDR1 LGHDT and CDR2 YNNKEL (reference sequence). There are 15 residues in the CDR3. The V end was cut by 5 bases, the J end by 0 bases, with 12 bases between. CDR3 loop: CASSESGSSTDTQYF. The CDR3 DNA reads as TGTGCCAGCAGCGAAAGCGGGTCGAGCACAGATACGCAGTATTTT.

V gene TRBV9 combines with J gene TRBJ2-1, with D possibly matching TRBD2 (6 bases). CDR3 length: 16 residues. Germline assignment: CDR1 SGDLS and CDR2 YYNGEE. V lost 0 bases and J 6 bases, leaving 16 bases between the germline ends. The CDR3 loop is CASSVGGTSIVNEQFF. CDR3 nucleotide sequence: TGTGCCAGCAGCGTAGGTGGGACTTCTATAGTCAATGAGCAGTTCTTC.

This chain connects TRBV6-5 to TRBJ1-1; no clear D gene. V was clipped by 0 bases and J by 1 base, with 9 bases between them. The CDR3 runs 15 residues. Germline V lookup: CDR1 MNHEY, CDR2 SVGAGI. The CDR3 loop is CASSYSARGNTEAFF. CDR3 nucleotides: TGTGCCAGCAGTTACTCGGCCAGAGGGAACACTGAAGCTTTCTTT.

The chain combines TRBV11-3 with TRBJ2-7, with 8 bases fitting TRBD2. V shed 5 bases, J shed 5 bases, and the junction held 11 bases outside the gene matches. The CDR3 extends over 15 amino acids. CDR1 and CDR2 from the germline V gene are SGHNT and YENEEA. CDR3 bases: TGTGCCAGCAGCCGTGGCGGGGGGCCGGTAAACGAGCAGTACTTC. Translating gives CASSRGGGPVNEQYF.